The 8 T cell receptor beta chains reported below all come from one sample, sequenced in a study of blood T cells in healthy people across ages. A second PCR of about 7 to 12 cycles used a sample-barcoded 5' primer and a J-beta primer mix. TCRdb re-called the 5' RACE reads with MiXCR, one entry per CDR3 protein. This table holds 800,000 or so distinct CDR3 sequences, under 80% found once. Sequencing was carried out using blood. All receptors come from a man younger than 40 in good health.

V gene TRBV13 combines with J gene TRBJ1-2; TRBD1 might be the D (6 bases). V lost 0 bases and J 4 bases, leaving 18 bases between the germline ends. The CDR3 covers 17 residues. Germline values: CDR1 PRHDT, CDR2 FYEKMQ (reference sequence). As DNA, the CDR3 is TGTGCCAGCAGCTTAGGGGACAGCCGGTTTATCCCCTATGGCTACACCTTC. Residues: CASSLGDSRFIPYGYTF.

This chain uses TRBV4-1 with TRBJ2-1; 7 bases agree with TRBD2. CDR1 and CDR2 from the germline V gene are MGHRA and YSYEKL. Germline trimming cut 10 bases from V and 7 bases from J; bases unmatched to any gene: 10. CDR3 length equals 13 residues. The CDR3 DNA sequence: TGCGCCACCGCTCGCGGGGGACCTAATGAGCAGTTCTTC. It codes for CATARGGPNEQFF.

This chain uses TRBV7-2 with TRBJ2-6; maybe TRBD2 (5 bases). The ends were cut back, 3 bases at V and 1 base at J, with 10 bases in the middle. CDR1 and CDR2 from the germline V gene are SGHTA and FQGNSA. CDR3 length: 16 residues. For the CDR3, the DNA is TGTGCCAGCAGCTTCCCGGGGATATCTGGGGCCAACGTCCTGACTTTC. It yields the protein CASSFPGISGANVLTF.

This chain joins TRBV6-5 and TRBJ2-5, with D unresolved. Near its end, the DNA agrees better with TRBJ2-7, so the J call may be wrong. The CDR3 consists of 16 residues. CDR1 MNHEY and CDR2 SVGAGI come from the germline V gene. CDR3 region: CASSYSNRLTPYEQYF. CDR3 nucleotides: TGTGCCAGCAGTTACTCGAATCGGCTGACTCCCTACGAGCAGTACTTC.

The V call is TRBV7-2, the J call TRBJ2-5, with TRBD1 as a possible D gene (6 bases). Trimming left V 1 base short and J 11 bases short, with 23 bases between. Germline V gene sequence: CDR1 SGHTA, CDR2 FQGNSA. The CDR3 spans 16 residues. CDR3 sequence reads: CASSLGGQGTSKEQYF. As DNA, the CDR3 is TGTGCCAGCAGCTTAGGAGGGCAGGGGACGTCGAAAGAGCAGTACTTC.

The rearrangement uses TRBV7-2 and TRBJ2-7; 10 positions agree with TRBD1. The CDR3 runs to 16 residues. With V trimmed by 5 bases and J by 4 bases, 11 bases remained unmatched. The germline CDR1 and CDR2 sequences are SGHTA and FQGNSA. CDR3 sequence (DNA): TGTGCCAGCAGCGCTCCTCCGGGACAGGGGATATACGAGCAGTACTTC. Translating gives CASSAPPGQGIYEQYF.

The V and J genes are TRBV20-1 and TRBJ1-1; D is undetermined. The CDR3 runs 11 residues. V was shortened by 5 bases and J by 5 bases, with 9 bases between the two germline ends. Germline V lookup: CDR1 DFQATT, CDR2 SNEGSKA (reference sequence). CDR3 protein: CSALGRTEAFF. The CDR3 DNA reads as TGCAGTGCTCTTGGGAGGACTGAAGCTTTCTTT.

The gene calls are TRBV5-1 and TRBJ2-3; 8 nucleotides align to TRBD2. CDR1 and CDR2 (germline): SGHRS, YFSETQ. J gave up 5 bases and V 4 bases, and 12 bases lay outside the gene matches. CDR3 length: 16 residues. The CDR3 is CASSEAGATVGDTQYF. DNA for the CDR3: TGCGCCAGCAGCGAAGCGGGGGCCACTGTGGGAGATACGCAGTATTTT.